What follows describes a single TCR beta chain. Its antigen has not been determined. Within one base of it there is no much larger clone, and no base qualities were kept. The CDR3, cysteine through phenylalanine, is 16 amino acids long. The CDR3 DNA has 48 bases and is translated from base 1. V trim: 0 bases; J trim: 0 bases; unmatched bases: 2. The germline V gene sets CDR1 to SGHRS and CDR2 to YFSETQ. The library was made by the immunoSEQ multiplex PCR assay. Per the authors' processing: A statistical classification framework was built for diagnosing cytomegalovirus status from the catalog of TCR beta chain sequences. The immuneACCESS repertoire file appears here via TCRdb, limited to in-frame rearrangements. These files lack a portion of the clones; in checked studies, under half of the deficit traces to unresolved V genes, and the cause of the others is not known. For V, J and clone size, that table is used; D and trimming come from the DNA. The table for this sample lists about 150,000 clones; around nine tenths of them were counted only once. The biggest ten clones account for about 20% of the sample.

Donors formed part of the validation cohort, which comprised 95 to 150 subjects and was distinct from the first cohort of several hundred subjects. This sample is part of a study of cytomegalovirus exposure and HLA in healthy donors (dated by TCRdb to about 2017). Notes on the research overall: According to a later analysis, one platform produced both the roughly 110 validation repertoires and the 666 repertoires of the first cohort. The aim of the study was to test whether cataloging public T cell receptors could identify signatures of past pathogen exposure. In addition to the first cohort of roughly 700 subjects, a separate validation cohort of 130 or so different subjects was used. The study combined high-throughput TCR immunosequencing, statistical association of individual TCRs with disease status, and machine learning to predict cytomegalovirus infection status.

Study-wide conclusions, independent of this receptor: The study listed 150 to 200 TCR beta chains as associated with cytomegalovirus. According to the authors, the approach could potentially be generalized to other disease states and immunological phenotypes. Most TCR sequences were seen in very few donors, while some public TCRs were found in many individuals. In vitro tests confirmed that a few of the cytomegalovirus-associated TCR beta chains recognize cytomegalovirus antigens. The classifier was reported to diagnose cytomegalovirus status with high specificity and sensitivity in both the original cohort and the validation cohort. All 120 or so repertoires were used to score co-occurrence in the validation cohort in a later analysis, because that analysis had no HLA typing for the cohort. Of the cluster scores, roughly 95% were above 0 in a later analysis, which found that TCRs clustered in the first cohort also tended to co-occur in the 90 to 150 validation repertoires.

The chain links TRBV5-1 with TRBJ2-3; TRBD1 agrees with 9 junctional bases. This clonotype was obtained from a man between 18 and 35 years old in good health and CMV-seropositive. The sequencing sample was made of PBMCs. In nucleotide form, the sequence is TGCGCCAGCAGCTTGGGGGGACAGGGAAGCACAGATACGCAGTATTTT. Its translation is CASSLGGQGSTDTQYF.